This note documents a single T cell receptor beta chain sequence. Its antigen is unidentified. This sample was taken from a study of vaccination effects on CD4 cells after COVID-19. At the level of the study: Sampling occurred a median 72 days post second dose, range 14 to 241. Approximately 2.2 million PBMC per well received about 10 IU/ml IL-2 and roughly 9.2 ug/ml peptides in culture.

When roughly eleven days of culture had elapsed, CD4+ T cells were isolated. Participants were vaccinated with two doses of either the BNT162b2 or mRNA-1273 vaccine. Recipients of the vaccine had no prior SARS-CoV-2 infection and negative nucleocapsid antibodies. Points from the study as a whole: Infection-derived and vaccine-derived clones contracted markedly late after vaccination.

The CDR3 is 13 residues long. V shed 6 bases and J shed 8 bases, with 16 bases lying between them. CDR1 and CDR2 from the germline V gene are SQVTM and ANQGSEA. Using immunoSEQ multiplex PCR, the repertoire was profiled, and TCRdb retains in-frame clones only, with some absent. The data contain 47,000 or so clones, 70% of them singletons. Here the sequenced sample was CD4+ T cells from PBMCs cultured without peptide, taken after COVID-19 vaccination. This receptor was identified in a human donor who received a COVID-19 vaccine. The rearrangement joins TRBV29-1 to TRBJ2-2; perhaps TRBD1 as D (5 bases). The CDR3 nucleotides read TGCAGCGTCGCGACTGTCAGGGAAGGGGAGCTGTTTTTT. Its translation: CSVATVREGELFF.